This record looks at one T cell receptor (beta chain) sequence and its context. Antigen: not known. V lost 0 bases and J 3 bases, leaving 16 bases between the germline ends. The CDR3 sequence is 17 residues long. Germline CDR1 is SGHVS and CDR2 is FQNEAQ. TCR cDNA, made by 5'RACE template switching, carried an added universal primer site and UMIs. TCRdb redid the calling of the 5' RACE reads with MiXCR, one entry per CDR3 protein. The repertoire has under 600,000 distinct CDR3 sequences, about a fifth of them found once; the top ten carry approximately 16%. The data derive from a study of T cells after yellow fever vaccination. Overall study: SMART-Seq v4 Ultra Low Input handled preparation of low-cell-number fractions. The study's findings and limits: Boosting was followed by the reappearance of most primary-vaccination clones (less than 98% CD4, about 90% CD8).

The sequenced sample was PBMCs, obtained 21 days after the first yellow fever vaccination. This TCR came from a man aged 18-30 years who received the YFV17D yellow fever vaccine. The rearrangement uses TRBV7-8 and TRBJ2-3; TRBD1 is a possible D gene (6 bases). This CDR3 is CASSLAGQFPSTDTQYF. The CDR3 region has the DNA TGTGCCAGCAGCTTAGCGGGACAATTCCCCTCAACAGATACGCAGTATTTT. Based on the CDR3 plus reference TRBV7-8 and TRBJ2-3, the full variable domain is GAGVSQSPRYKVAKRGQDVALRCDPISGHVSLFWYQQALGQGPEFLTYFQNEAQLDKSGLPSDRFFAERPEGSVSTLKIQRTQQEDSAVYLCASSLAGQFPSTDTQYFGPGTRLTVL.